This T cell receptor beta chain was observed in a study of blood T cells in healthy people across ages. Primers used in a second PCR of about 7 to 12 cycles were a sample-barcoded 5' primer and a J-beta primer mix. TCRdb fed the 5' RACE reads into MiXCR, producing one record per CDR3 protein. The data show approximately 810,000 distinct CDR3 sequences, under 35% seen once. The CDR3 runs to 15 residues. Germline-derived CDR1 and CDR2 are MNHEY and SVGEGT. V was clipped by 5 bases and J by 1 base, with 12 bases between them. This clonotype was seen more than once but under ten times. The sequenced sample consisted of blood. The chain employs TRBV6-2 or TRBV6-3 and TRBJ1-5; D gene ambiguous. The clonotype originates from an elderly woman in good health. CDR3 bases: TGTGCCAGCAGTAAGGACCTGGGGAGCAATCAGCCCCAGCATTTT. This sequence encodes CASSKDLGSNQPQHF.